A single sample is the source of the 9 T cell receptor beta chains below, sequenced in a study of T cells in localized non-small cell lung cancer (dated by TCRdb to 2018 to 2021). Libraries were built with the immunoSEQ multiplex PCR assay. TCRdb took this table from immuneACCESS and kept in-frame rearrangements with V and J called. Such tables lack part of the clones; where checked against another copy, unresolved V genes explain under half of the gap, and the rest is unexplained. In all, the sample holds under 150,000 clones, and more than 80% of those were seen once. The ten largest clones add up to over 1.5% of the sample. Sequencing used peripheral blood, obtained before any cancer treatment. The receptors originated from a female donor at least 60 years old with stage I lung adenocarcinoma.

V usage is TRBV7-3 and J usage is TRBJ1-1; D is ambiguous. V lost 2 bases and J 1 base, leaving 5 bases between the germline ends. Germline CDR1 reads SGHTA; CDR2 reads FQGTGA. This CDR3 has 13 amino acids. This CDR3 is CASSLGRNTEAFF. DNA of the CDR3: TGTGCCAGCAGCTTAGGCCGGAACACTGAAGCTTTCTTT.

This clone was recorded once. The V and J genes are TRBV27 and TRBJ2-7, with D perhaps matching TRBD2 (6 bases). V was trimmed by 5 bases and J by 3 bases, leaving 11 bases between them. Germline V gene sequence: CDR1 MNHEY, CDR2 SMNVEV (reference sequence). CDR3 size: 13 residues. The CDR3 DNA reads as TGTGCCAGCAGTATCCCGGGGGACTACGAGCAGTACTTC. Its translation is CASSIPGDYEQYF.

The V call is TRBV2, the J call TRBJ1-1, with unresolved D. This CDR3 has 12 amino acids. Germline CDR1 SNHLY, CDR2 FYNNEI. The germline V and J ends were trimmed by 1 base and 10 bases, with 10 bases remaining between them. This CDR3 is CASSEEAIGAFF. In DNA, the CDR3 is TGTGCCAGCAGTGAAGAGGCCATTGGAGCTTTCTTT.

CDR3 region: CASTSFFGRAGNEQFF. CDR3 nucleotides: TGTGCCAGCACATCTTTCTTCGGGAGGGCCGGTAATGAGCAGTTCTTC. This rearrangement joins TRBV7-2 to TRBJ2-1; TRBD2 matches 8 bases. Germline loops: CDR1 SGHTA, CDR2 FQGNSA. V shed 7 bases and J 7 bases; nucleotides not matched to a gene: 15. This CDR3 has 16 amino acids.

The rearrangement joins TRBV11-2 to TRBJ2-7, with D perhaps matching TRBD1 (6 bases). Trimming took 1 base from V and 5 from J, leaving 12 bases between them. The germline V gene encodes CDR1 SGHAT and CDR2 FQNNGV. The CDR3 contains 14 residues. CDR3 amino acids: CASSLVQGINEQYF. CDR3 nucleotides: TGTGCCAGCAGCTTAGTACAGGGTATCAACGAGCAGTACTTC.

The rearrangement uses TRBV6-5 and TRBJ2-1; D unresolved. CDR1 MNHEY and CDR2 SVGAGI come from the germline V gene. Trimming pared 6 bases from V and 10 bases from J, leaving 13 bases between. CDR3 length: 12 amino acids. CDR3 in DNA: TGTGCCAGCAGCACGCCCCGCGGAGAGCAGTTCTTC. Translating gives CASSTPRGEQFF.

J is TRBJ2-2 and V is TRBV7-3, with 7 bases identical to TRBD2. Germline-derived CDR1 and CDR2 are SGHTA and FQGTGA. The length of the CDR3 is 16 residues. V lost 4 bases, J lost 1 base, and 6 bases stayed unmatched. This CDR3 is CASSSSGGRNTGELFF. DNA of the CDR3: TGTGCCAGCAGCTCCTCCGGGGGGAGGAACACCGGGGAGCTGTTTTTT. Combining the CDR3 with reference TRBV7-3 and TRBJ2-2 gives the whole variable domain GAGVSQTPSNKVTEKGKYVELRCDPISGHTALYWYRQSLGQGPEFLIYFQGTGAADDSGLPNDRFFAVRPEGSVSTLKIQRTERGDSAVYLCASSSSGGRNTGELFFGEGSRLTVL.

The chain carries TRBV5-8 and TRBJ2-1; 7 nucleotides line up with TRBD2. CDR3 length: 16 amino acids. V trimming: 3 bases; J trimming: 2 bases; junction bases outside the gene matches: 8. Germline loops: CDR1 SGHTS, CDR2 YDEGEE. CDR3 residues: CASSSDLAAAYNEQFF. CDR3 DNA: TGTGCCAGCAGCTCGGATCTAGCGGCTGCCTACAATGAGCAGTTCTTC. Together with reference TRBV5-8 and TRBJ2-1, the CDR3 gives the full variable domain: EAGVTQSPTHLIKTRGQQATLRCSPISGHTSVYWYQQALGLGLQFLLWYDEGEERNRGNFPPRFSGRQFPNYSSELNVNALELEDSALYLCASSSDLAAAYNEQFFGPGTRLTVL.

The rearrangement uses TRBV5-4 and TRBJ2-3; TRBD1 agrees at 8 bases. This CDR3 has 17 amino acids. Trimming cost V 7 bases and J 4 bases; bases outside gene matches: 17. In germline, CDR1 is SGHNT, CDR2 YYREEE (reference sequence). In nucleotides, the CDR3 is TGTGCCAGCCAATGGAAGACCGGACAGGGTCCCCCAGATACGCAGTATTTT. This codes for CASQWKTGQGPPDTQYF.